This T cell receptor (beta chain) was sequenced for a study of shared clonotypes between healthy human individuals. This clone was detected only a few times. As yet, its antigen is unknown. TCRdb keeps only in-frame clones here, not all; method: immunoSEQ multiplex PCR. Seen here are approximately 82,000 clones, over 55% observed once, and the top ten hold about 51%. V dropped 6 bases and J dropped 1 base, with 9 bases sitting between them. In germline, CDR1 is LNHDA, CDR2 SQIVND (reference sequence). The CDR3 contains 13 residues. Study-wide points: Non-shared clonotypes showed lower generation probabilities than clonotypes common to all four donors. A generally larger estimated richness was seen in naive subsets than in memory subsets.

Recent vaccinations or acute infections were absent in the healthy HIV-negative adult donors. This chain uses TRBV19 with TRBJ1-1, with a tentative D call TRBD1 (5 bases). This TCR came from a man between 25 and 39 years old in good health. Sequencing was performed on memory CD8+ T cells sorted from blood. Subset given: CD45RO+ cells pooled with CCR7-negative TemRA cells. CDR3 sequence reads: CASRDRPNTEAFF. In nucleotides, the CDR3 is TGTGCCAGTAGAGACAGACCGAACACTGAAGCTTTCTTT.